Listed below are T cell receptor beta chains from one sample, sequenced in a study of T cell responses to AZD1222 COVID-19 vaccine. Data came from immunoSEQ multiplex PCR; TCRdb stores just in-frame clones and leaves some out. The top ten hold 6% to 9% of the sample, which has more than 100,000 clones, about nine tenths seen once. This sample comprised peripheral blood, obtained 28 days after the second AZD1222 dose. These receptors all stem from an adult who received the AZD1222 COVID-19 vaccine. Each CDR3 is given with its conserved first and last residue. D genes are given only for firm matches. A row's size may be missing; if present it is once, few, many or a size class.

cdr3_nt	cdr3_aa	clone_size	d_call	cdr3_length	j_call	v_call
TGTGCCAGTAGCGTTACTAGCGCCACAGATACGCAGTATTTT	CASSVTSATDTQYF	NA	TRBD2	14	TRBJ2-3	TRBV19
TGTGCCACCAGCAGAGTCGGCCTAGCGGGAGACAATGAGCAGTTCTTC	CATSRVGLAGDNEQFF	NA	TRBD2	16	TRBJ2-1	TRBV15
TGTGCCAGCAGTTTATTTGCCAACTATGGCTACACCTTC	CASSLFANYGYTF	NA	NA	13	TRBJ1-2	TRBV27
TGTGCCAGCAGCTTGGGTGCAGGGCGGGAGGAGACCCAGTACTTC	CASSLGAGREETQYF	NA	TRBD2	15	TRBJ2-5	TRBV5-4
TGTGCCAGTAGTACGATGCCTATGGGGACCGGGGAGCTGTTTTTT	CASSTMPMGTGELFF	NA	NA	15	TRBJ2-2	TRBV19
TGTGCCAGTAGTATTCGCTGGCGGGGGCGCGACTATGGCTACACCTTC	CASSIRWRGRDYGYTF	NA	NA	16	TRBJ1-2	TRBV19
TGTGCCAGCAACGGTGGGAGCAATCAGCCCCAGCATTTT	CASNGGSNQPQHF	NA	NA	13	TRBJ1-5	TRBV6-5
TGTGCCAGCAGTGATGACAGCAATCAGCCCCAGCATTTT	CASSDDSNQPQHF	NA	NA	13	TRBJ1-5	TRBV2
TGCGCCAGCAGCCAAGGTGGAGCACCTTACAATGAGCAGTTCTTC	CASSQGGAPYNEQFF	NA	NA	15	TRBJ2-1	TRBV5-1
TGTGCCAGCAGTGAATGGTTTCGGGCAGGATCTGCAACTAATGAAAAACTGTTTTTT	CASSEWFRAGSATNEKLFF	NA	NA	19	TRBJ1-4	TRBV6-1
TGTGCCAGCAGCCCCCTAGGGGACCAAGCTGAAAAACTGTTTTTT	CASSPLGDQAEKLFF	NA	NA	15	TRBJ1-4	TRBV7-9
TGTGCCAGCAGCCTAAGCGGTTCAAAGTCCACAGATACGCAGTATTTT	CASSLSGSKSTDTQYF	once	NA	16	TRBJ2-3	TRBV3-1/TRBV3-2
TGTGCCAGCAGTTTACGAGAGGAGGGAGATACGCAGTATTTT	CASSLREEGDTQYF	NA	NA	14	TRBJ2-3	TRBV27
TGTGCCAGCAGTGGTGGACAGCCCATTAACTATGGCTACACCTTC	CASSGGQPINYGYTF	NA	NA	15	TRBJ1-2	TRBV25-1
TGTGCCAGCAGTTTAGACAGAACTGATTCACCCCTCCACTTT	CASSLDRTDSPLHF	NA	NA	14	TRBJ1-6	TRBV2
TGTGCCAGTAGTATTGACAGGGGTCCGCAGCCCCAGCATTTT	CASSIDRGPQPQHF	NA	TRBD1	14	TRBJ1-5	TRBV19
TGTGCCAGCAGTCCCCTTGGGACAGGGGCTGGAAACACCATATATTTT	CASSPLGTGAGNTIYF	NA	TRBD1	16	TRBJ1-3	TRBV27
TGTGCCAGCAGCTTGTCAGGGAATGGCTACACCTTC	CASSLSGNGYTF	NA	NA	12	TRBJ1-2	TRBV5-5
TGTGCCAGCAGCTTAACGGCGGGGGTCTCCTACGAGCAGTACTTC	CASSLTAGVSYEQYF	NA	TRBD2	15	TRBJ2-7	TRBV11-2
TGTGCCAGCTCACTTAGACGGAACAATCAGCCCCAGCATTTT	CASSLRRNNQPQHF	NA	NA	14	TRBJ1-5	TRBV18
TGTGCCAGCAGTTACTGGACAGAGAATAATTCACCCCTCCACTTT	CASSYWTENNSPLHF	NA	NA	15	TRBJ1-6	TRBV6-5
TGTGCCAGCAGTGAAGCGGGGGCCCAAGCTAACTATGGCTACACCTTC	CASSEAGAQANYGYTF	once	NA	16	TRBJ1-2	TRBV6-1
TGTGCCAGCAGCTCCGGGACTCTGGAGTCGTACTTC	CASSSGTLESYF	NA	NA	12	TRBJ2-5	TRBV7-2
TGTGCCACCAGTGATTTCCAGGGCGAGCACACAGATACGCAGTATTTT	CATSDFQGEHTDTQYF	NA	NA	16	TRBJ2-3	TRBV24-1
TGTGCCAGCAGCTTAGGACGGCTGATCAGTTACGAGCAGTACTTC	CASSLGRLISYEQYF	NA	NA	15	TRBJ2-7	TRBV7-8
TGTGCCAGCAGCCAAGATGGCAGGGGAGCCGGGGAGCTGTTTTTT	CASSQDGRGAGELFF	NA	NA	15	TRBJ2-2	TRBV14
TGTGCCATCAGTGCCTTCGGACAGTATAGCAATCAGCCCCAGCATTTT	CAISAFGQYSNQPQHF	NA	NA	16	TRBJ1-5	TRBV10-3
TGTGCCAGCAGTGAGAACGGACTAGCGGGGGGCACAGATACGCAGTATTTT	CASSENGLAGGTDTQYF	once	TRBD2	17	TRBJ2-3	TRBV6-1
TGTGCCAGCAGCCATGAGGGACAGCCCCAGCATTTT	CASSHEGQPQHF	NA	NA	12	TRBJ1-5	TRBV3-1/TRBV3-2